These 14 T cell receptor beta chains share one sample of origin, sequenced in a study of cytomegalovirus exposure and HLA in healthy donors (dated by TCRdb to 2016 to 2017). Libraries were built with the immunoSEQ multiplex PCR assay. A mixture of 60 forward primers for TCR Vbeta segments and 13 reverse primers for TCR Jbeta segments was used in the multiplex PCR. The clones in this table, taken by TCRdb from immuneACCESS, are in-frame only. Not every clone is retained; where verified, under half of the shortfall comes from an unresolved V gene, and the cause of the rest is unknown. Across this sample there are around 100,000 clones, with 70% to 85% seen only once. Roughly 2.6% of the sample is in the top ten clones. Sequencing input: PBMCs. These receptors were obtained from a woman under 30 in good health and CMV-seronegative.

This clone was detected a few times. This sequence joins TRBV7-9 and TRBJ1-1, with D maybe TRBD1 (5 bases). The CDR3 is 16 residues long. Germline V CDR1 and CDR2: SEHNR, FQNEAQ (reference sequence). Trimming cost V 1 base and J 1 base, with 13 bases left between them. CDR3 DNA sequence: TGTGCCAGCAGCTTAGAACGGAAAAGGGGGAACACTGAAGCTTTCTTT. Protein sequence: CASSLERKRGNTEAFF.

The V and J genes are TRBV7-9 and TRBJ2-1; 7 nucleotides match TRBD1. The junction had 6 bases not matched to a gene; V was cut back by 5 bases and J by 8 bases. The CDR3 runs 13 residues. Germline V gene data show CDR1 as SEHNR and CDR2 as FQNEAQ (reference sequence). The CDR3 DNA is TGTGCCAGCAGCCTAGGGACAGTCGATGAGCAGTTCTTC. Translating it yields CASSLGTVDEQFF.

The chain links TRBV5-1 to TRBJ1-1; a weak D match, TRBD1 (5 bases). CDR3 length equals 13 residues. Trimming took 5 bases from V and 1 from J, leaving 9 bases between them. Germline V gene lookup returns CDR1 SGHRS and CDR2 YFSETQ. The CDR3 nucleotides read TGCGCCAGCAGGCAGGGAAGGAACACTGAAGCTTTCTTT. Its protein product is CASRQGRNTEAFF.

The chain has TRBV5-4 and TRBJ2-5; D might be TRBD2 (5 bases). Germline assignment: CDR1 SGHNT and CDR2 YYREEE (reference sequence). V was cut by 4 bases and J by 5 bases, with 9 bases left in between. This CDR3 region has 12 residues. The chain's CDR3 is CASSPPGETQYF. The CDR3 DNA reads as TGTGCCAGCAGCCCCCCGGGGGAGACCCAGTACTTC.

This clone was seen only once. The chain joins TRBV5-1 to TRBJ1-1, with D maybe TRBD1 (6 bases). CDR1 is SGHRS, CDR2 YFSETQ, per germline. V was cut by 5 bases and J by 6 bases, with 14 bases left in between. The CDR3 sequence is 13 residues long. The DNA for the CDR3 is TGCGCCAGCAGGGCGGGGGGGGCCGCTGAAGCTTTCTTT. It is translated as CASRAGGAAEAFF. The variable domain in full, with the rest retrieved from reference TRBV5-1 and TRBJ1-1, is KAGVTQTPRYLIKTRGQQVTLSCSPISGHRSVSWYQQTPGQGLQFLFEYFSETQRNKGNFPGRFSGRQFSNSRSEMNVSTLELGDSALYLCASRAGGAAEAFFGQGTRLTVV.

V gene TRBV19 combines with J gene TRBJ2-5; D uncertain. The V end lost 9 bases, the J end lost 4 bases, and 9 bases lay between the germline ends. The CDR3 runs 11 residues. The V gene's germline CDR1 is LNHDA and CDR2 SQIVND (reference sequence). CDR3 loop: CASLLGETQYF. In nucleotides, the CDR3 is TGTGCCAGCCTCCTAGGAGAGACCCAGTACTTC. Drawing the rest from reference TRBV19 and TRBJ2-5, the complete variable domain is DGGITQSPKYLFRKEGQNVTLSCEQNLNHDAMYWYRQDPGQGLRLIYYSQIVNDFQKGDIAEGYSVSREKKESFPLTVTSAQKNPTAFYLCASLLGETQYFGPGTRLLVL.

The rearrangement joins TRBV15 to TRBJ2-2; 8 nucleotides align to TRBD2. Unmatched junction bases numbered 8, after V lost 1 base and J lost 7 bases. CDR3 size: 16 residues. Germline V gene sequence: CDR1 LNHNV, CDR2 YYDKDF (reference sequence). In DNA form, the CDR3 reads TGTGCCACCAGCAGAGGTAGCGGGACATACGGCGGGGAGCTGTTTTTT. Protein: CATSRGSGTYGGELFF.

In DNA, the CDR3 is TGTGCCATCAGGACGGGACAGGGGGATTCTATTGGTGGCTACACCTTC. Translated: CAIRTGQGDSIGGYTF. The gene calls are TRBV10-3 and TRBJ1-2; 11 bases match TRBD1. J was trimmed by 7 bases and V by 6 bases; bases with no gene match: 13. This CDR3 comprises 16 residues. In germline, CDR1 is ENHRY, CDR2 SYGVKD.

The V and J genes are TRBV9 and TRBJ2-1; possible D gene TRBD2, 6 bases. V shed 0 bases and J shed 10 bases, with 14 bases lying between them. The germline V gene has CDR1 SGDLS and CDR2 YYNGEE. The CDR3 is 14 amino acids. CDR3 protein: CASSVDLGGGEQFF. The CDR3 region has the DNA TGTGCCAGCAGCGTAGATTTGGGGGGTGGGGAGCAGTTCTTC.

This clone is a singleton in its sample. The chain couples TRBV4-3 to TRBJ2-5; possibly TRBD1 for D (5 bases). V lost 0 bases, J lost 4 bases, and 15 bases lay in between. Germline values: CDR1 LGHNA, CDR2 YSLEER. The length of the CDR3 is 16 residues. CDR3 loop: CASSQDLLDSRETQYF. The DNA of the CDR3 is TGCGCCAGCAGCCAAGATCTTTTAGACAGTCGAGAGACCCAGTACTTC.

The gene calls are TRBV19 and TRBJ1-4, with TRBD1 identical over 7 bases. The CDR3 is made up of 16 amino acids. Germline CDR1 and CDR2: LNHDA and SQIVND (reference sequence). Losses at the gene ends were 4 bases for V and 8 bases for J; bases not matched to a gene: 13. This chain's CDR3 is CASSSQFQGVGEKLFF. The CDR3 DNA reads TGTGCCAGTAGTAGTCAATTCCAGGGGGTTGGGGAAAAACTGTTTTTT.

This rearrangement joins TRBV5-5 to TRBJ2-6; possible D gene TRBD2, 5 bases. The V gene's germline CDR1 is SGHKS and CDR2 YYEKEE (reference sequence). Trimming shortened V by 4 bases and J by 0 bases, and 8 bases separated the two germline ends. The CDR3 has 15 amino acids. CDR3 sequence (DNA): TGTGCCAGCAGCCGACGGGGCTCTGGGGCCAACGTCCTGACTTTC. It translates to CASSRRGSGANVLTF.

This chain connects TRBV14 to TRBJ2-1; tentative D call: TRBD1 (5 bases). CDR3 length: 15 residues. The V end was cut by 1 base, the J end by 9 bases, with 16 bases between. Germline CDR1 is SGHDN and CDR2 is FVKESK. This chain's CDR3 is CASSQGRAGKGEQFF. The CDR3 DNA reads TGTGCCAGCAGCCAAGGTCGGGCAGGGAAGGGTGAGCAGTTCTTC. The full variable domain, completed using reference TRBV14 and TRBJ2-1, is EAGVTQFPSHSVIEKGQTVTLRCDPISGHDNLYWYRRVMGKEIKFLLHFVKESKQDESGMPNNRFLAERTGGTYSTLKVQPAELEDSGVYFCASSQGRAGKGEQFFGPGTRLTVL.

The chain has TRBV4-2 and TRBJ1-1, with D possibly being TRBD1 (5 bases). V lost 0 bases to trimming and J lost 0 bases, with 11 bases between them. The CDR3 consists of 16 residues. Germline V lookup: CDR1 LGHNA, CDR2 YNFKEQ. The CDR3 region is CASSQDGAPMNTEAFF. CDR3 DNA: TGTGCCAGCAGCCAAGATGGGGCTCCAATGAACACTGAAGCTTTCTTT.